This is a list of T cell receptor beta chains from one sample in a study of T-cell memory formation after mild COVID-19. TCRdb re-called the 5' RACE reads with MiXCR, one entry per CDR3 protein. This sample carries about 270,000 distinct CDR3 sequences, around 15% of them seen once, and the ten largest clones take approximately 23%. The material sequenced was PBMCs or a T cell subset sorted from them (not recorded which). All receptors derive from a man aged 18 to 30 who had mild COVID-19 (a few samples of this study predate the infection). Cell type and time point are not known. Both conserved end residues are part of each CDR3. D genes are given only for firm matches. Size is stated for part of the rows, as once, few or many counts, or as a class when the clone is expanded.

V,D,size,J,CDR3,DNA
TRBV20-1,.,few,TRBJ2-6,CSALLSGANVLTF,TGCAGTGCTCTGCTCAGTGGGGCCAACGTCCTGACTTTC
TRBV9,.,.,TRBJ1-6,CASSVGATYNSPLHF,TGTGCCAGCAGCGTGGGGGCAACCTATAATTCACCCCTCCACTTT
TRBV10-3,.,.,TRBJ1-5,CAISPTGWAQHF,TGTGCCATCAGCCCTACAGGGTGGGCCCAGCATTTT
TRBV7-3,.,.,TRBJ1-5,CASSLDYNQPQHF,TGTGCCAGCAGCTTAGACTATAATCAGCCCCAGCATTTT
TRBV4-3,.,.,TRBJ2-3,CASSQDGIDTQYF,TGCGCCAGCAGCCAGGACGGCATAGATACGCAGTATTTT
TRBV4-3,TRBD2,.,TRBJ2-2,CASSQGGGVFTGELFF,TGCGCCAGCAGCCAAGGGGGGGGGGTCTTCACCGGGGAGCTGTTTTTT
TRBV6-2/TRBV6-3,.,.,TRBJ1-1,CASSFEHWGEAFF,TGTGCCAGCAGTTTCGAACATTGGGGTGAAGCTTTCTTT
TRBV5-5,.,many,TRBJ1-1,CASSLTGHNTEAFF,TGTGCCAGCAGCTTGACTGGACACAACACTGAAGCTTTCTTT
TRBV29-1,.,.,TRBJ2-7,CSVAPSDEQYF,TGCAGCGTTGCCCCATCCGACGAGCAGTACTTC
TRBV4-3,.,few,TRBJ2-1,CASSTRSSYNEQFF,TGCGCCAGCAGCACCCGGAGCTCCTACAATGAGCAGTTCTTC
TRBV2,TRBD1,.,TRBJ1-1,CAISGQGYTEAFF,TGTGCCATATCGGGACAGGGGTACACTGAAGCTTTCTTT
TRBV5-5,.,many,TRBJ1-2,CASSSEQGWRGYTF,TGTGCCAGCAGCTCGGAACAGGGATGGCGGGGCTACACCTTC
TRBV11-3,TRBD2,few,TRBJ2-5,CASSSQGPGLAGPETQYF,TGTGCCAGCAGCTCGCAGGGGCCGGGACTAGCGGGGCCGGAGACCCAGTACTTC
TRBV10-3,TRBD1,few,TRBJ2-1,CATRGGSHNEQFF,TGTGCCACCCGAGGGGGCTCACACAATGAGCAGTTCTTC
TRBV7-8,.,.,TRBJ2-1,CASSLYLTGPEQFF,TGTGCCAGCAGCTTATATCTGACGGGGCCTGAGCAGTTCTTC
TRBV5-1,TRBD1,few,TRBJ1-2,CASSLQGGKDGYTF,TGCGCCAGCAGCTTACAGGGGGGAAAAGATGGCTACACCTTC
TRBV4-1,TRBD2,.,TRBJ2-3,CASSQDRLAGFSTDTQYF,TGCGCCAGCAGCCAAGATCGCCTAGCGGGGTTTAGCACAGATACGCAGTATTTT
TRBV5-1,.,.,TRBJ2-7,CASSDNLYEQYF,TGCGCCAGCAGCGACAACCTGTACGAGCAGTACTTC
TRBV6-2/TRBV6-3,.,.,TRBJ2-5,CASKLRGPGETQYF,TGTGCCAGCAAGCTCAGGGGTCCGGGGGAGACCCAGTACTTC
TRBV12-3/TRBV12-4,TRBD1,few,TRBJ1-1,CASTGTENTEAFF,TGTGCCAGCACCGGGACAGAAAACACTGAAGCTTTCTTT
TRBV5-4,.,many,TRBJ1-6,CASSFLNSPLHF,TGTGCCAGCAGCTTTCTTAATTCACCCCTCCACTTT
TRBV5-6,.,.,TRBJ2-1,CASSLDAGAYSYNEQFF,TGTGCCAGCAGCTTGGATGCGGGGGCCTACTCCTACAATGAGCAGTTCTTC